The source of this TCR beta chain is a study of technical replicates of blood from several donors. TCRdb keeps only in-frame clones here, not all; method: immunoSEQ multiplex PCR. The data contain 55,000 to 85,000 clones, approximately 96% of them seen just once; the ten biggest clones take up approximately 0.2%. CDR1 and CDR2 from the germline V gene are MNHNS and SASEGT. The CDR3 covers 16 residues. V was pared by 3 bases and J by 5 bases, with 19 bases between. This receptor was taken from a human donor in good health. Material: T cells isolated from PBMCs. The rearrangement links TRBV6-1 to TRBJ1-1, with D tentatively TRBD1 (5 bases). CDR3 coding DNA: TGTGCCAGCAGTGACCCGACCCCTACAGGACGGACTGAAGCTTTCTTT. Translating it yields CASSDPTPTGRTEAFF.